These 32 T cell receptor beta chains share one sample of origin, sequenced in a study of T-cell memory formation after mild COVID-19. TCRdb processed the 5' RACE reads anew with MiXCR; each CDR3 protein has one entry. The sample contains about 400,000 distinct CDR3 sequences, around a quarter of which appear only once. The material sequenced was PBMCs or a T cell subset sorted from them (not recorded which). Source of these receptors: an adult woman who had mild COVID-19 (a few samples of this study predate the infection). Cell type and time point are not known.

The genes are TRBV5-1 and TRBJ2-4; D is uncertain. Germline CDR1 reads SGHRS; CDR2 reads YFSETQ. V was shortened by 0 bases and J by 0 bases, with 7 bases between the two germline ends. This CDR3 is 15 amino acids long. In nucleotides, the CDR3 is TGCGCCAGCAGCTTGGCGGACCTAGCCAAAAACATTCAGTACTTC. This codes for CASSLADLAKNIQYF.

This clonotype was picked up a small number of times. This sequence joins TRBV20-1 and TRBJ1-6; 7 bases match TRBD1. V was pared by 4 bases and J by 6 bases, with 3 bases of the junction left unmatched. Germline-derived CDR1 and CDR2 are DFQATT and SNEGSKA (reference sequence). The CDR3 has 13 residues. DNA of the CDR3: TGCAGTGCTAAAGGGACAGTTAATTCACCCCTCCACTTT. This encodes CSAKGTVNSPLHF.

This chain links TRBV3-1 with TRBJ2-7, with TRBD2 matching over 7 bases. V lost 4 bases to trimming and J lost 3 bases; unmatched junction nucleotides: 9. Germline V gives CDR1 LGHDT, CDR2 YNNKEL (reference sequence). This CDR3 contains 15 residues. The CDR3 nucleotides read TGTGCCAGCAGCCGCGGGACTACCCCAAGCTACGAGCAGTACTTC. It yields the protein CASSRGTTPSYEQYF.

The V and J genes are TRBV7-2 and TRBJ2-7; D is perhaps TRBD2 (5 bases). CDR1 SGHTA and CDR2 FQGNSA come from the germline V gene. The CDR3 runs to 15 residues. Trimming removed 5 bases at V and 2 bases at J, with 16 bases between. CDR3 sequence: CASSPTTTSPYEQYF. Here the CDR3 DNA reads TGTGCCAGCAGCCCGACGACTACGAGCCCCTACGAGCAGTACTTC. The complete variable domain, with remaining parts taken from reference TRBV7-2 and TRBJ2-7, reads GAGVSQSPSNKVTEKGKDVELRCDPISGHTALYWYRQSLGQGLEFLIYFQGNSAPDKSGLPSDRFSAERTGGSVSTLTIQRTQQEDSAVYLCASSPTTTSPYEQYFGPGTRLTVT.

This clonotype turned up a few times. CDR3 in amino acids: CASSTTGGKGYEQYF. The DNA of the CDR3 is TGTGCCAGCTCAACCACAGGGGGCAAAGGCTACGAGCAGTACTTC. The chain recombines TRBV18 with TRBJ2-7; 9 positions match TRBD1. The CDR3 has 15 residues. Losses at the gene ends were 5 bases for V and 3 bases for J; bases not matched to a gene: 8. Germline V lookup: CDR1 KGHSH, CDR2 LQKENI. Full variable domain (outside the CDR3, taken from reference TRBV18 and TRBJ2-7): NAGVMQNPRHLVRRRGQEARLRCSPMKGHSHVYWYRQLPEEGLKFMVYLQKENIIDESGMPKERFSAEFPKEGPSILRIQQVVRGDSAAYFCASSTTGGKGYEQYFGPGTRLTVT.

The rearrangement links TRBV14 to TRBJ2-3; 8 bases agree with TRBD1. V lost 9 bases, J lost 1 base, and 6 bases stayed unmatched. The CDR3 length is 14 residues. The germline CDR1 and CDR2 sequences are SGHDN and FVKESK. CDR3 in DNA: TGTGCCAGTGGAAGGGACAGGCGCACAGATACGCAGTATTTT. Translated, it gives CASGRDRRTDTQYF.

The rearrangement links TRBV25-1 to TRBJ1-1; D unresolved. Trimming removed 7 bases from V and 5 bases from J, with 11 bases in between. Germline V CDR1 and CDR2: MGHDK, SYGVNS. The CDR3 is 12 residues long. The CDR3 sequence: CASNEGYTEAFF. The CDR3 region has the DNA TGTGCCAGCAATGAGGGATATACTGAAGCTTTCTTT.

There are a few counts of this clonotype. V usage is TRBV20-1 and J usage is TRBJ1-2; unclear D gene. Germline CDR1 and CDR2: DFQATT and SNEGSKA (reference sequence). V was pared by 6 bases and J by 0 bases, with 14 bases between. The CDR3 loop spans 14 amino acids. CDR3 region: CSAPAIGTNYGYTF. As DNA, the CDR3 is TGCAGTGCCCCGGCGATTGGGACTAACTATGGCTACACCTTC.

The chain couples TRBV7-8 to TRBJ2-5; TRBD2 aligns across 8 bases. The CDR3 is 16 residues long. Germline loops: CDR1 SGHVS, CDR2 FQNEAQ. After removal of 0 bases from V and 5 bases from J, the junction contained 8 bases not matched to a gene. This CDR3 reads CASSLAPSGGDETQYF. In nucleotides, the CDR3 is TGTGCCAGCAGCTTAGCGCCAAGCGGGGGAGATGAGACCCAGTACTTC.

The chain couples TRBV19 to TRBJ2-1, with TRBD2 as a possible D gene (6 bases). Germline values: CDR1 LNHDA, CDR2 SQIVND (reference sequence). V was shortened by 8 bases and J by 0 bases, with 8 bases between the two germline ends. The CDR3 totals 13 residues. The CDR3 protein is CASGTYSYNEQFF. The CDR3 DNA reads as TGTGCCAGTGGGACTTACTCCTACAATGAGCAGTTCTTC.

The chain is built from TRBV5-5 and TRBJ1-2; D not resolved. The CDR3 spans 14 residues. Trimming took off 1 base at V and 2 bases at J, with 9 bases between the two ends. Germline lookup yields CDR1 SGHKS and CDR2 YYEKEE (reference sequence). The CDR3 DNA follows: TGTGCCAGCAGCTTGAGTTCCGGGAACTATGGCTACACCTTC. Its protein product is CASSLSSGNYGYTF.

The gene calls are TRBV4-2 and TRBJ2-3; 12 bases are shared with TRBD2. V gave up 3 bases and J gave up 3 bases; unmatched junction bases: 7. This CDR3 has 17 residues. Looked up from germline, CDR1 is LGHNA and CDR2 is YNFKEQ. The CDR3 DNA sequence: TGTGCCAGCAGCCAGGAAGGACTAGCGGGGCTTACAGATACGCAGTATTTT. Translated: CASSQEGLAGLTDTQYF.

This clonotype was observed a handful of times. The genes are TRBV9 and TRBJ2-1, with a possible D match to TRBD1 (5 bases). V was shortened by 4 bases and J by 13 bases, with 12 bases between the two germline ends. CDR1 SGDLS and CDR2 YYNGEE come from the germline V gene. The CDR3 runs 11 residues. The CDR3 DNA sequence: TGTGCCAGCAGCCTAGGGGATCATCAGTTCTTC. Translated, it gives CASSLGDHQFF.

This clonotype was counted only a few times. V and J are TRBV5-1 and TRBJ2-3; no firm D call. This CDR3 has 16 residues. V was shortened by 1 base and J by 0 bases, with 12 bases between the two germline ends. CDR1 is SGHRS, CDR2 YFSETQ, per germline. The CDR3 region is CASSLSRSPSTDTQYF. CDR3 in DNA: TGCGCCAGCAGCTTGTCGCGGAGCCCTAGCACAGATACGCAGTATTTT.

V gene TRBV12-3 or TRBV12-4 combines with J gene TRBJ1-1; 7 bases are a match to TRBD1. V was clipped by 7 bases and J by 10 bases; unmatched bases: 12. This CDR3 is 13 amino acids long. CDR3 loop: CASTTIGTDGAFF. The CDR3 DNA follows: TGTGCCAGCACCACAATTGGGACAGACGGAGCTTTCTTT.

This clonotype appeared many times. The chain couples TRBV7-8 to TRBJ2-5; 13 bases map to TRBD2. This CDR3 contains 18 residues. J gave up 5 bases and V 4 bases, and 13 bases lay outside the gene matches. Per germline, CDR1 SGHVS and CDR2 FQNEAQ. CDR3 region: CASSSPGLAGSVGETQYF. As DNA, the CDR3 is TGTGCCAGCAGCTCGCCGGGACTAGCGGGGTCGGTGGGGGAGACCCAGTACTTC. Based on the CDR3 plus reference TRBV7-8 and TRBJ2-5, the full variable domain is GAGVSQSPRYKVAKRGQDVALRCDPISGHVSLFWYQQALGQGPEFLTYFQNEAQLDKSGLPSDRFFAERPEGSVSTLKIQRTQQEDSAVYLCASSSPGLAGSVGETQYFGPGTRLLVL.

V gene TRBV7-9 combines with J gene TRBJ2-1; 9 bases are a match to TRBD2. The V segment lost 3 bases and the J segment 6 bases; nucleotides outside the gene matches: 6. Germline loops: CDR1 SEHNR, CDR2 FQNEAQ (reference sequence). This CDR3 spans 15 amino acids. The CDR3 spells CASSFPSGIVNEQFF. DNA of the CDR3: TGTGCCAGCAGCTTTCCTAGCGGGATCGTCAATGAGCAGTTCTTC.

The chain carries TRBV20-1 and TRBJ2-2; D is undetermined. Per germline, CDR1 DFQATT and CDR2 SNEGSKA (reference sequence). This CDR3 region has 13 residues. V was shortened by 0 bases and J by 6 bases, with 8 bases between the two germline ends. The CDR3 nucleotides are TGCAGTGCTAGAGATTTGGCGGCCGGGGAGCTGTTTTTT. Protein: CSARDLAAGELFF.

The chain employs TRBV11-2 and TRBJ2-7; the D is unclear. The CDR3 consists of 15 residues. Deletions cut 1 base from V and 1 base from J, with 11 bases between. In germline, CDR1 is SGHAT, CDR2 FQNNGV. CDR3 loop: CASSLALGGSYEQYF. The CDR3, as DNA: TGTGCCAGCAGCTTAGCATTGGGCGGATCCTACGAGCAGTACTTC.

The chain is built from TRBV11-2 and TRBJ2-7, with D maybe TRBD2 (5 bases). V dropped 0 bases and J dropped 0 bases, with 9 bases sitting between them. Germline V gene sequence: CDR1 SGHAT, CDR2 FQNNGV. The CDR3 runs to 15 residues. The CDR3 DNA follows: TGTGCCAGCAGCTTAGACCGGGGAAGCTCCTACGAGCAGTACTTC. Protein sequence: CASSLDRGSSYEQYF.

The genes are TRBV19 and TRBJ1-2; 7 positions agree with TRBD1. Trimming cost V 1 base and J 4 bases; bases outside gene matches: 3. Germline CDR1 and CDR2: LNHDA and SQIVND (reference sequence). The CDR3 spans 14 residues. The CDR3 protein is CASSIGDSIYGYTF. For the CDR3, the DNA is TGTGCCAGTAGTATAGGGGACAGTATCTATGGCTACACCTTC.

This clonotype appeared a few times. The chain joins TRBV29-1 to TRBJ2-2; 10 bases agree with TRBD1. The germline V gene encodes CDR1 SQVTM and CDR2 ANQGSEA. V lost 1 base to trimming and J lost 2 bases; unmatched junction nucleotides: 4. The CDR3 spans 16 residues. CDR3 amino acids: CSVEGRQGANTGELFF. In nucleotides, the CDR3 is TGCAGCGTTGAAGGTCGACAGGGGGCAAACACCGGGGAGCTGTTTTTT.

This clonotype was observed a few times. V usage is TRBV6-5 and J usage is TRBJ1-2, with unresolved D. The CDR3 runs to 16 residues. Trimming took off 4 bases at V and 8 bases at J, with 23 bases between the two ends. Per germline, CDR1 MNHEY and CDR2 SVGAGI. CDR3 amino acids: CASSSPSGPLREGYTF. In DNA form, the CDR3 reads TGTGCCAGCAGTTCCCCCTCAGGACCCTTAAGGGAAGGCTACACCTTC.

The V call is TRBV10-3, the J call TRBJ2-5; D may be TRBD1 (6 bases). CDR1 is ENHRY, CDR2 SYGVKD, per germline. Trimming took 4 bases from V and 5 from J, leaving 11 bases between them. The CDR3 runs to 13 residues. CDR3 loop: CAISANREETQYF. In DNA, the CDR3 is TGTGCCATCAGTGCAAACAGGGAGGAGACCCAGTACTTC.

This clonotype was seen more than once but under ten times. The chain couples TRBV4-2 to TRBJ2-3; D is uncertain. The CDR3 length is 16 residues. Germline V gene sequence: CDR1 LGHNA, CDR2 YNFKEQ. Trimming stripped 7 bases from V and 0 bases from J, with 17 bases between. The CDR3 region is CASTTGRASSTDTQYF. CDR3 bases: TGTGCCAGCACCACCGGACGAGCGTCTAGCACAGATACGCAGTATTTT.

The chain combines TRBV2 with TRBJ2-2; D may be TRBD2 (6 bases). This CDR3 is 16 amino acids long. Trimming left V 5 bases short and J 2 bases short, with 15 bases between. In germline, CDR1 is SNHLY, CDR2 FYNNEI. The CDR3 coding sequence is TGTGCCAGCAGTTCGAATTCCGGGACTAACACCGGGGAGCTGTTTTTT. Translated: CASSSNSGTNTGELFF.

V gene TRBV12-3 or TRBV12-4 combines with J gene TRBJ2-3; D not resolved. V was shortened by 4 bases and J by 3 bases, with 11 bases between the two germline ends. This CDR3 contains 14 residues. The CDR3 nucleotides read TGTGCCAGCAGTTCTACCCATGGGACAGATACGCAGTATTTT. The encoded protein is CASSSTHGTDTQYF.

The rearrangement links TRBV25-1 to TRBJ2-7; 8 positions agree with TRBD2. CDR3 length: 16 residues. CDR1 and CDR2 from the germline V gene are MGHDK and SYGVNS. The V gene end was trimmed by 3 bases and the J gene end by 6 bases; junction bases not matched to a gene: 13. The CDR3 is CASSDTGGTARGEQYF. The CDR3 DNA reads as TGTGCCAGCAGTGACACGGGGGGGACTGCGCGGGGCGAGCAGTACTTC.

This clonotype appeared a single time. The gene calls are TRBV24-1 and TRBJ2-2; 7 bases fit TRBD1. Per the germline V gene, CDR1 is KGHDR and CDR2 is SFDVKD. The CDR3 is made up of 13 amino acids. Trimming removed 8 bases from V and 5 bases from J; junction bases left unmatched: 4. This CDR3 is CATKGAGTGELFF. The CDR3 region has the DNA TGTGCCACCAAGGGGGCTGGGACCGGGGAGCTGTTTTTT.

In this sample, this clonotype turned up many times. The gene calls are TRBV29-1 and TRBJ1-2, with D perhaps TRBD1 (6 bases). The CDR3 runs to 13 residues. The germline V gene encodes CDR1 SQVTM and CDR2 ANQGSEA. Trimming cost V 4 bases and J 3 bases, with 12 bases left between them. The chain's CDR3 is CSVAQGRDYGYTF. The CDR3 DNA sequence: TGCAGCGTTGCGCAGGGGAGAGACTATGGCTACACCTTC.

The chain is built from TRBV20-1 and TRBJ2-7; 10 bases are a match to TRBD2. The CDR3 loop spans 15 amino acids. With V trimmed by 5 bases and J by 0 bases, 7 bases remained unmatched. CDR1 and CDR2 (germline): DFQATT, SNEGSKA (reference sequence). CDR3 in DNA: TGCAGTGCTCTAGAAGCGGGAGGGTCCTCCTACGAGCAGTACTTC. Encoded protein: CSALEAGGSSYEQYF.

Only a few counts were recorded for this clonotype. CDR3 sequence: CASSPLNSPRYGYTF. For the CDR3, the DNA is TGTGCCAGCTCACCACTGAACTCTCCCCGCTATGGCTACACCTTC. This sequence joins TRBV18 and TRBJ1-2; D is ambiguous. The CDR3 covers 15 residues. V dropped 1 base and J dropped 4 bases, with 13 bases sitting between them. Germline-derived CDR1 and CDR2 are KGHSH and LQKENI.